Listed below are T cell receptor beta chains from one sample, sequenced in a study of blood T cell repertoires in COVID-19. Some clones are missing from TCRdb's copy, which holds only in-frame ones; the method was immunoSEQ multiplex PCR. The sample lists 260,000 or so clones, roughly 87% occurring once. Input material: peripheral blood. These receptors all stem from a man between 18 and 35 years old with active or convalescent COVID-19. The CDR3 runs from the conserved cysteine through the conserved F or W. D genes are given only for firm matches. Clone size is given for some rows only: seen once, a few or many times, or a class if the clone is expanded.

d_gene	v_gene	j_gene	abundance	CDR3nt	CDR3aa
TRBD1	TRBV19	TRBJ1-5	NA	TGTGCCAGTACCCTGGGACAGAATAGCAATCAGCCCCAGCATTTT	CASTLGQNSNQPQHF
TRBD1	TRBV18	TRBJ2-1	NA	TGTGCCAGCTCACCGCGGGACAGGGATGATGAGCAGTTCTTC	CASSPRDRDDEQFF
TRBD2	TRBV3-1/TRBV3-2	TRBJ2-7	NA	TGTGCCAGCAGCCCGACGGGACTAGCGGGGAAGTCTGGCGAGCAGTACTTC	CASSPTGLAGKSGEQYF
NA	TRBV4-1	TRBJ2-1	NA	TGCGCCAGCAGCCAAAGCCCAGGGGAGCAGTTCTTC	CASSQSPGEQFF
NA	TRBV29-1	TRBJ1-1	NA	TGCAGCGTACGGGGGGGATGGGACACTGAAGCTTTCTTT	CSVRGGWDTEAFF
NA	TRBV5-6	TRBJ2-7	NA	TGTGCCAGCAGCTTGGGACAGGAGGCCTACGAGCAGTACTTC	CASSLGQEAYEQYF
NA	TRBV6-4	TRBJ1-2	NA	TGTGCCAGCCCACCCACCTGTTACAAGAAGACTAACTATGGCTACACCTTC	CASPPTCYKKTNYGYTF
TRBD1	TRBV6-6	TRBJ2-2	NA	TGTGCCAGCAGCCAGGGGGCGACCGGGGAGCTGTTTTTT	CASSQGATGELFF
NA	TRBV2	TRBJ1-2	few	TGTGCCAGCAGTGAAGGAAAAGCCCGGGACTTCGATGGCTACACCTTC	CASSEGKARDFDGYTF
TRBD1	TRBV4-1	TRBJ1-3	once	TGCGCCAGCAGCCCTCAGGACAGGGGCCTAAACACCATATATTTT	CASSPQDRGLNTIYF
NA	TRBV11-2	TRBJ2-2	NA	TGTGCCAGCAGCTTACAGTCCGGGGAGCTGTTTTTT	CASSLQSGELFF
NA	TRBV10-1	TRBJ2-7	NA	TGCGCCAGCAGTAACAGGTACGGCGAGCAGTACTTC	CASSNRYGEQYF
TRBD1	TRBV10-1	TRBJ2-2	NA	TGCGCCAGCAGTGTTGGGACAGGGGCCACCGGGGAGCTGTTTTTT	CASSVGTGATGELFF
NA	TRBV6-2/TRBV6-3	TRBJ1-1	once	TGTGCCAGCAGCCACGGGGGAGAAATGAACACTGAAGCTTTCTTT	CASSHGGEMNTEAFF
NA	TRBV6-5	TRBJ2-3	once	TGTGCCAGCAGTTACACTCCCACAGATACGCAGTATTTT	CASSYTPTDTQYF
NA	TRBV5-1	TRBJ1-1	once	TGCGCCAGCAGCTTGGGCGGAGGCTATGAAGCTTTCTTT	CASSLGGGYEAFF
TRBD2	TRBV4-2	TRBJ2-5	NA	TGTGCCAGCAGCCAAGATTCCGGGAGGGAGACCCAGTACTTC	CASSQDSGRETQYF
TRBD1	TRBV2	TRBJ1-1	NA	TGTGCCAGCAATGGGGACAGACAGAAACGAGAAGCTTTCTTT	CASNGDRQKREAFF
NA	TRBV2	TRBJ1-2	few	TGTGCCAGCAGTGAAGACAGGGACTATGGCTACACCTTC	CASSEDRDYGYTF
NA	TRBV29-1	TRBJ1-3	NA	TGCAGCGTTTTCATGGGAGGTGGAAACACCATATATTTT	CSVFMGGGNTIYF
TRBD2	TRBV27	TRBJ2-1	NA	TGTGCCAGCAGTTTATATAGCGGGGGGGGCCGAGAGTTCTTC	CASSLYSGGGREFF
NA	TRBV10-3	TRBJ1-1	NA	TGTGCCATCAGTGATCCCGGGGACTCGAATCGAGCTTTCTTT	CAISDPGDSNRAFF
NA	TRBV6-2/TRBV6-3	TRBJ1-1	NA	TGTGCCAGCAGTTCTTTGACAGAGATACAGAACACTGAAGCTTTCTTT	CASSSLTEIQNTEAFF
NA	TRBV19	TRBJ1-1	NA	TGTGCCAGTAGTATGGCCGGCAGGGGCACTGAAGCTTTCTTT	CASSMAGRGTEAFF
NA	TRBV3-1/TRBV3-2	TRBJ1-2	NA	TGTGCCAGCAGCCCCACAGGCCAGGGCGGCTACACCTTC	CASSPTGQGGYTF
NA	TRBV3-1/TRBV3-2	TRBJ1-2	once	TGTGCCAGCAGCCAAGATTGGCCGCCCCGTGGCTACACCTTC	CASSQDWPPRGYTF
TRBD2	TRBV5-6	TRBJ2-3	NA	TGTGCCAGCAGCCAAGGACTAGCGGGGGGTCGAATCACAGATACGCAGTATTTT	CASSQGLAGGRITDTQYF
TRBD1	TRBV10-3	TRBJ1-1	NA	TGTGCCATCAGGGGACAGAGCACTGAAGCTTTCTTT	CAIRGQSTEAFF
NA	TRBV19	TRBJ1-2	NA	TGTGCCAGTTCATGGGGCGGGGATAACTATGGCTACACCTTC	CASSWGGDNYGYTF
NA	TRBV2	TRBJ1-5	NA	TGTGCCAGCAGTGAATTTCCTTCCCTCAATCAGCCCCAGCATTTT	CASSEFPSLNQPQHF
TRBD2	TRBV9	TRBJ2-1	NA	TGTGCCAGCAGCGGTCTTCCCTTAGCGGGGGACTACAATGAGCAGTTCTTC	CASSGLPLAGDYNEQFF
TRBD1	TRBV2	TRBJ1-1	NA	TGTGCCAGCAGAGCGGACAGGATGAACACTGAAGCTTTCTTT	CASRADRMNTEAFF
TRBD2	TRBV10-3	TRBJ2-7	NA	TGTGCCATCAGCCCTAGCGGGCCCTCCGACGAGCAGTACTTC	CAISPSGPSDEQYF
TRBD2	TRBV19	TRBJ2-2	NA	TGTGCCAGTAGTACTTACGGTCCTAGCGGGGGGTTGGCCGGGGAGCTGTTTTTT	CASSTYGPSGGLAGELFF
TRBD2	TRBV6-2/TRBV6-3	TRBJ2-7	NA	TGTGCCAGCAGTCAAACACGGGGGGGCGCAGGGAGAGAGCAGTACTTC	CASSQTRGGAGREQYF
TRBD1	TRBV7-9	TRBJ1-4	NA	TGTGCCAGCAGCTCGGGACAGGCTAATGAAAAACTGTTTTTT	CASSSGQANEKLFF